The 20 T cell receptor beta chains in this list originate from one sample, sequenced in a study of blood T cell repertoires in COVID-19. TCRdb's copy holds only in-frame clones and misses some; the assay was immunoSEQ multiplex PCR. In the table there are more than 95,000 clones, approximately 82% of which are singletons. The sequencing sample was made of peripheral blood. The source of these receptors is a man in his 60s with acute or convalescent COVID-19.

This clone was picked up one time. The J gene is TRBJ1-1, the V gene TRBV19; D is ambiguous. Germline V gives CDR1 LNHDA, CDR2 SQIVND (reference sequence). The CDR3 runs to 13 residues. Trimming stripped 1 base from V and 7 bases from J, with 10 bases between. The CDR3 reads CASSIATEYEAFF. The CDR3 region has the DNA TGTGCCAGTAGTATAGCGACGGAGTATGAAGCTTTCTTT.

The rearrangement uses TRBV4-2 and TRBJ1-1; tentative D call: TRBD1 (6 bases). Trimming shortened V by 1 base and J by 1 base, and 13 bases separated the two germline ends. Germline CDR1 is LGHNA and CDR2 is YNFKEQ. The CDR3 has 16 residues. The CDR3 here is CASSQGMDRPNTEAFF. In DNA, the CDR3 is TGTGCCAGCAGCCAAGGGATGGACAGACCGAACACTGAAGCTTTCTTT.

V gene TRBV29-1 combines with J gene TRBJ1-5; 7 bases are a match to TRBD1. The J segment lost 3 bases and the V segment lost 6 bases, leaving 5 bases of the junction unmatched. The CDR3 has 13 residues. CDR1 and CDR2 (germline): SQVTM, ANQGSEA. The CDR3 here is CSVSRGINQPQHF. The CDR3 coding sequence is TGCAGCGTAAGCAGGGGGATCAATCAGCCCCAGCATTTT.

This clone showed up just once. The CDR3 sequence is CASSAPGQSSYEQYF. Here the CDR3 DNA reads TGCGCCAGCAGCGCCCCGGGACAGAGTTCCTACGAGCAGTACTTC. This chain connects TRBV5-1 to TRBJ2-7, with TRBD1 matching 7 bases. Germline trimming cut 4 bases from V and 1 base from J; bases unmatched to any gene: 8. CDR3 length: 15 residues. Looked up from germline, CDR1 is SGHRS and CDR2 is YFSETQ.

This chain links TRBV18 with TRBJ2-2; D remains ambiguous. V was clipped by 5 bases and J by 4 bases, with 5 bases between them. The CDR3 extends over 12 amino acids. In germline, CDR1 is KGHSH, CDR2 LQKENI. The CDR3 spells CASSFFTGELFF. The CDR3 region has the DNA TGTGCCAGCTCATTCTTCACCGGGGAGCTGTTTTTT.

The count of this clone is one. CDR3 nucleotides: TGTGCCAGCAGTTCGACAGGGGAGGCCACAGATACGCAGTATTTT. This codes for CASSSTGEATDTQYF. This chain joins TRBV7-2 and TRBJ2-3, with 8 bases aligning to TRBD1. CDR3 size: 15 residues. Losses at the gene ends were 6 bases for V and 2 bases for J; bases not matched to a gene: 7. Germline V CDR1 and CDR2: SGHTA, FQGNSA.

The chain has TRBV5-1 and TRBJ1-2, with D maybe TRBD1 (6 bases). CDR3 length: 15 amino acids. Trimming took 0 bases from V and 3 from J, leaving 12 bases between them. Per the germline V gene, CDR1 is SGHRS and CDR2 is YFSETQ. For the CDR3, the DNA is TGCGCCAGCAGCTTGGGACACAGGGACGACTATGGCTACACCTTC. Translated, it gives CASSLGHRDDYGYTF.

The rearrangement links TRBV30 to TRBJ1-2, with a weak D call TRBD1 (6 bases). CDR3 size: 13 residues. CDR1 is GTSNPN and CDR2 is SVGIG in the germline V gene (reference sequence). With 4 bases removed from V and 2 bases from J, the gap between germline ends came to 11 bases. CDR3 sequence (DNA): TGTGCCTGGAATGCACAGGGAAACTATGGCTACACCTTC. It is translated as CAWNAQGNYGYTF.

This sequence joins TRBV18 and TRBJ2-4, with D perhaps matching TRBD2 (6 bases). Trimming stripped 2 bases from V and 1 base from J, with 12 bases between. Germline-derived CDR1 and CDR2 are KGHSH and LQKENI. The CDR3 covers 16 residues. The CDR3 nucleotides are TGTGCCAGCTCACCATCGCGGGAACCGGCCAAAAACATTCAGTACTTC. This encodes CASSPSREPAKNIQYF. The entire variable domain, with the rest obtained from reference TRBV18 and TRBJ2-4, is as follows: NAGVMQNPRHLVRRRGQEARLRCSPMKGHSHVYWYRQLPEEGLKFMVYLQKENIIDESGMPKERFSAEFPKEGPSILRIQQVVRGDSAAYFCASSPSREPAKNIQYFGAGTRLSVL.

In nucleotides, the CDR3 is TGTGCCAGCAGCTTGATACAACCCGGGGAGCTGTTTTTT. Translated, it gives CASSLIQPGELFF. The rearrangement links TRBV5-5 to TRBJ2-2; the D is unclear. Between the trimmed V and J ends, which lost 1 base and 6 bases, there was a span of 7 bases. This CDR3 region has 13 residues. Germline-derived CDR1 and CDR2 are SGHKS and YYEKEE (reference sequence).

The chain combines TRBV28 with TRBJ1-2; TRBD1 matches at 10 bases. The CDR3 consists of 14 residues. V lost 7 bases and J lost 6; bases outside the gene matches: 8. Germline lookup yields CDR1 MDHEN and CDR2 SYDVKM. As DNA, the CDR3 is TGTGCCAGCATCTCAAGGGGACAGGGGAATGGCTACACCTTC. Its translation is CASISRGQGNGYTF.

This sequence joins TRBV11-3 and TRBJ1-1; D is undetermined. Trimming cost V 4 bases and J 2 bases, with 14 bases left between them. This CDR3 comprises 15 residues. Per germline, CDR1 SGHNT and CDR2 YENEEA. Here the CDR3 DNA reads TGTGCCAGCAGCTCCCCCCCGGCGGGAAACACTGAAGCTTTCTTT. It specifies CASSSPPAGNTEAFF.

The rearrangement joins TRBV4-1 to TRBJ1-1, with D uncertain. The CDR3 sequence is 15 residues long. The V end was cut by 1 base, the J end by 0 bases, with 9 bases between. CDR1 is MGHRA, CDR2 YSYEKL, per germline. CDR3 residues: CASSQGGQLNTEAFF. CDR3 nucleotide sequence: TGCGCCAGCAGCCAAGGAGGGCAGCTGAACACTGAAGCTTTCTTT.

This rearrangement joins TRBV28 to TRBJ2-3, with D perhaps TRBD2 (6 bases). The V end lost 7 bases, the J end lost 0 bases, and 17 bases lay between the germline ends. Per the germline V gene, CDR1 is MDHEN and CDR2 is SYDVKM. The length of the CDR3 is 16 residues. This CDR3 reads CASKIGGIRSTDTQYF. The CDR3 nucleotides read TGTGCCAGCAAGATAGGAGGGATTCGGAGCACAGATACGCAGTATTTT.

The V and J genes are TRBV11-2 and TRBJ2-1; the D gene is possibly TRBD1 (5 bases). From germline, CDR1 is SGHAT and CDR2 FQNNGV. This CDR3 is 14 amino acids long. The V gene lost 2 bases and the J gene lost 6 bases, with 11 bases spanning the gap. CDR3 residues: CASSLSWGSNEQFF. In DNA form, the CDR3 reads TGTGCCAGCAGCTTATCCTGGGGCTCCAATGAGCAGTTCTTC.

This clone was counted a single time. The J gene is TRBJ2-5, the V gene TRBV5-1; possibly TRBD2 for D (5 bases). V lost 1 base, J lost 1 base, and 11 bases lay in between. CDR1 SGHRS and CDR2 YFSETQ come from the germline V gene. The CDR3 covers 15 residues. Here the CDR3 DNA reads TGCGCCAGCAGCTTGAGGACTCCCCTCCAAGAGACCCAGTACTTC. Encoded protein: CASSLRTPLQETQYF.

In this sample, this clone turned up once. The chain recombines TRBV7-6 with TRBJ2-3, with TRBD2 identical over 12 bases. The CDR3 extends over 18 amino acids. The germline V gene encodes CDR1 SGHVS and CDR2 FNYEAQ. V gave up 4 bases and J gave up 2 bases; unmatched junction bases: 10. The CDR3 region is CASSSNPGTSGFTDTQYF. CDR3 nucleotides: TGTGCCAGCAGCTCCAATCCCGGGACTAGCGGGTTCACAGATACGCAGTATTTT.

This chain uses TRBV13 with TRBJ2-1, with 9 bases lining up with TRBD2. The CDR3 is made up of 14 amino acids. Germline V gives CDR1 PRHDT, CDR2 FYEKMQ (reference sequence). V trimming: 7 bases; J trimming: 8 bases; junction bases outside the gene matches: 9. CDR3 nucleotide sequence: TGTGCCAGCAACGGCGGGAGGGCCAGCGATGAGCAGTTCTTC. Protein product: CASNGGRASDEQFF. The complete variable domain, with remaining parts taken from reference TRBV13 and TRBJ2-1, reads AAGVIQSPRHLIKEKRETATLKCYPIPRHDTVYWYQQGPGQDPQFLISFYEKMQSDKGSIPDRFSAQQFSDYHSELNMSSLELGDSALYFCASNGGRASDEQFFGPGTRLTVL.

This clone appeared a few times. CDR3: CASSFTGGETQYF. The CDR3, as DNA: TGTGCCAGCAGCTTTACAGGGGGCGAGACCCAGTACTTC. J is TRBJ2-5 and V is TRBV5-5, with 9 bases aligning to TRBD1. Per germline, CDR1 SGHKS and CDR2 YYEKEE (reference sequence). J gave up 5 bases and V 2 bases, and 1 base lay outside the gene matches. This CDR3 has 13 residues.

The chain is built from TRBV5-1 and TRBJ2-1; a possible D gene is TRBD1 (5 bases). The CDR3 contains 15 residues. Germline values: CDR1 SGHRS, CDR2 YFSETQ. With 0 bases removed from V and 3 bases from J, the gap between germline ends came to 10 bases. The DNA for the CDR3 is TGCGCCAGCAGCTTGGCAGGGTTAGTCTACAATGAGCAGTTCTTC. This translates into CASSLAGLVYNEQFF. The full variable domain, completed using reference TRBV5-1 and TRBJ2-1, is KAGVTQTPRYLIKTRGQQVTLSCSPISGHRSVSWYQQTPGQGLQFLFEYFSETQRNKGNFPGRFSGRQFSNSRSEMNVSTLELGDSALYLCASSLAGLVYNEQFFGPGTRLTVL.